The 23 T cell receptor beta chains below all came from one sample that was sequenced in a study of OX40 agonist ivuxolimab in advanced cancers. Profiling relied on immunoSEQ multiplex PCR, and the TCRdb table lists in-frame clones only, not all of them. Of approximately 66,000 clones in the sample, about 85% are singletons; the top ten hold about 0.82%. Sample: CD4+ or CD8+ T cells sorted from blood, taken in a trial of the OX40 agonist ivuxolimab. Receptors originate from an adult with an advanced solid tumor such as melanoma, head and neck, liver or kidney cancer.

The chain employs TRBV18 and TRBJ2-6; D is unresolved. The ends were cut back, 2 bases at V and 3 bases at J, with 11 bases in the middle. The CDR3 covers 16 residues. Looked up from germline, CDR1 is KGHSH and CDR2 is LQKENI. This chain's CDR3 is CASSPTRLFGANVLTF. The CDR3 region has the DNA TGTGCCAGCTCACCAACGCGGCTATTTGGGGCCAACGTCCTGACTTTC.

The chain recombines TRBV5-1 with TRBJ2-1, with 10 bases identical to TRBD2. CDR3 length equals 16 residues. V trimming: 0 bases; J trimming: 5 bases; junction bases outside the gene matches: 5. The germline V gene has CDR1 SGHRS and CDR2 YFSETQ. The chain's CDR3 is CASSLAYSGGNNEQFF. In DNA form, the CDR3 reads TGCGCCAGCAGCTTGGCCTATAGCGGGGGGAACAATGAGCAGTTCTTC.

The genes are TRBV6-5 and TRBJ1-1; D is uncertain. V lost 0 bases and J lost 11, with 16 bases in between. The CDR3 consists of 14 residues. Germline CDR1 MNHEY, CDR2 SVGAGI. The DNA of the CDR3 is TGTGCCAGCAGTTACTCGTCCGGTCGTACGTCGGCTTTCTTT. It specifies CASSYSSGRTSAFF.

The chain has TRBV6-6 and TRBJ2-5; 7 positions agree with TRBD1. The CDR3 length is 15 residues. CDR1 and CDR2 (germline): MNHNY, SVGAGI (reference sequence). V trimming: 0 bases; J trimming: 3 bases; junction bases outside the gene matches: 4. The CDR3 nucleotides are TGTGCCAGCAGTTACTCCAGGGACAGAAAAGAGACCCAGTACTTC. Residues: CASSYSRDRKETQYF.

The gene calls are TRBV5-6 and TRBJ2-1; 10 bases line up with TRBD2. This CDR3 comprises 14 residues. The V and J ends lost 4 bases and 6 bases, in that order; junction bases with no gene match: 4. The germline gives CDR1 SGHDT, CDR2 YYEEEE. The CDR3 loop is CASSLLAGANEQFF. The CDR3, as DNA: TGTGCCAGCAGCCTGCTAGCGGGAGCCAATGAGCAGTTCTTC.

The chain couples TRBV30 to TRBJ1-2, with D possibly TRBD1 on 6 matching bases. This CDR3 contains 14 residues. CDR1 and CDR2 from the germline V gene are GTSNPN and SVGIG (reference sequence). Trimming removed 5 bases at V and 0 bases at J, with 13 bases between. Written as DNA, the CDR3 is TGTGCCTGGGGCGGGGGGCTAGCTAACTATGGCTACACCTTC. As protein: CAWGGGLANYGYTF.

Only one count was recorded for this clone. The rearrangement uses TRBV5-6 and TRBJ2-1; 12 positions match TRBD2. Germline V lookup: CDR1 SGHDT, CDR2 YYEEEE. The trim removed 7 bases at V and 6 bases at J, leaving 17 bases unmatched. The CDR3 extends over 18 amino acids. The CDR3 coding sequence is TGTGCCAGCTGGACATCCTGGAGACTAGCGGGAGAAGGCAATGAGCAGTTCTTC. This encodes CASWTSWRLAGEGNEQFF.

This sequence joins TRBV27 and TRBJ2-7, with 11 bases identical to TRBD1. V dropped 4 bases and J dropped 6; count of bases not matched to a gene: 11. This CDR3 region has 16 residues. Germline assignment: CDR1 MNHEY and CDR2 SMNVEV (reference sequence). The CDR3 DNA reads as TGTGCCAGCAGTTCTCCAGGGACAGGGGGGGGCTTCGAGCAGTACTTC. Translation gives CASSSPGTGGGFEQYF.

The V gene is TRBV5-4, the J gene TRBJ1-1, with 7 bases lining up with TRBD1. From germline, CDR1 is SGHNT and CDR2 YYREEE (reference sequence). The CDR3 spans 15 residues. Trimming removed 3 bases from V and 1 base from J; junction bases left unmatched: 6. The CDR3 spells CASSWQRGPNTEAFF. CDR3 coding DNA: TGTGCCAGCAGCTGGCAGAGGGGGCCGAACACTGAAGCTTTCTTT.

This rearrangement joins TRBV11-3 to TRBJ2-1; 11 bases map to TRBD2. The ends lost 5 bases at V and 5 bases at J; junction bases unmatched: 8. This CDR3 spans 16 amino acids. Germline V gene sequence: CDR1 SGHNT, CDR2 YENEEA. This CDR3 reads CASSPGTSGLHNEQFF. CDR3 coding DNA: TGTGCCAGCAGCCCGGGGACTAGCGGTCTCCACAATGAGCAGTTCTTC.

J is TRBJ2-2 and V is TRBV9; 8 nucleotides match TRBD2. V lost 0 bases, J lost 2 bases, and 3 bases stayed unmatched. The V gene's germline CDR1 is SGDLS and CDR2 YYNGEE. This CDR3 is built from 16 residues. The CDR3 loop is CASSVVAGINTGELFF. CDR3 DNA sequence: TGTGCCAGCAGCGTAGTAGCGGGAATTAACACCGGGGAGCTGTTTTTT.

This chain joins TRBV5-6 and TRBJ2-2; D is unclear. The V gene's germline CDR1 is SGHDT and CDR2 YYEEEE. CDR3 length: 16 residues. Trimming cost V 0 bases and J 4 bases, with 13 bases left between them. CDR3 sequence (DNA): TGTGCCAGCAGCTTGGTCGGCCAGTACCTCACCGGGGAGCTGTTTTTT. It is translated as CASSLVGQYLTGELFF.

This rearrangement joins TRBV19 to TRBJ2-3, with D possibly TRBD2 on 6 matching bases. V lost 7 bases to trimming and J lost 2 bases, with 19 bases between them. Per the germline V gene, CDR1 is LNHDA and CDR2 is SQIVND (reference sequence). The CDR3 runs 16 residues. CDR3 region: CASKRWGGRTTDTQYF. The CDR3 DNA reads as TGTGCCAGTAAACGGTGGGGTGGGAGGACCACAGATACGCAGTATTTT.

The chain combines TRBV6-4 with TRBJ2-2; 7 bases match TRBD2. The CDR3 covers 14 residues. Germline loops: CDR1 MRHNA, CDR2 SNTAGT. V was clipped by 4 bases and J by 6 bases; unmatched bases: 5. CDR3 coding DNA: TGTGCCAGCAGTGCCACCCGGGGGGCCGGGGAGCTGTTTTTT. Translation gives CASSATRGAGELFF.

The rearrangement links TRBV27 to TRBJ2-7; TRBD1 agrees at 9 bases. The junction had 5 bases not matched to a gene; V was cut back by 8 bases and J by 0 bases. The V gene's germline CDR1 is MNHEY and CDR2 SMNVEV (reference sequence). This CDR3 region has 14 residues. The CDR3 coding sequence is TGTGCCAGCGGCCGGGACAGGGTCTCCTACGAGCAGTACTTC. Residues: CASGRDRVSYEQYF.

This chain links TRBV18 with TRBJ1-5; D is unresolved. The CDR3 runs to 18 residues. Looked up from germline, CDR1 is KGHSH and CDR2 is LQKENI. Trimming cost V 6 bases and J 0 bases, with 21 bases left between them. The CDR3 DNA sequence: TGTGCCAGCTCCTTGACCCAACCATACGGGGATAGCAATCAGCCCCAGCATTTT. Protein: CASSLTQPYGDSNQPQHF.

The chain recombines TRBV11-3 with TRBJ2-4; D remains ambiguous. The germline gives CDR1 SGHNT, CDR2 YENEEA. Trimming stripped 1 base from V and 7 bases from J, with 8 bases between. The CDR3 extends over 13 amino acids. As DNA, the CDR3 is TGTGCCAGCAGCTTAGGCCCCGGGAACATTCAGTACTTC. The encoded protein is CASSLGPGNIQYF.

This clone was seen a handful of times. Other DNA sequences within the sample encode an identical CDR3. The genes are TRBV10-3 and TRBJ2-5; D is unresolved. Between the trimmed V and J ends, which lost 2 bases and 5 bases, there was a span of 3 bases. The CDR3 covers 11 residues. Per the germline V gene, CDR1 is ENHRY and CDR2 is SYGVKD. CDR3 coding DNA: TGTGCCATCAGTGAGGGTGAGACCCAGTACTTC. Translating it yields CAISEGETQYF.

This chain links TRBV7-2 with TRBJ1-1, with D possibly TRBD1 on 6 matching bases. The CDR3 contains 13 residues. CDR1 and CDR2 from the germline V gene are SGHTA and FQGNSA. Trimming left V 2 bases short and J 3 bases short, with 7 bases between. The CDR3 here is CASSLRQDTEAFF. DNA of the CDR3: TGTGCCAGCAGCTTAAGACAGGACACTGAAGCTTTCTTT.

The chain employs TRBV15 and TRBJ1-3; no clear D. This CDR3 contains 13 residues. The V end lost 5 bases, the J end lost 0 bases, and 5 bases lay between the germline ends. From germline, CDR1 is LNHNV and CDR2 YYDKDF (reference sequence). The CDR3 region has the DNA TGTGCCACCAGCCAGGACTCTGGAAACACCATATATTTT. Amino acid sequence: CATSQDSGNTIYF.

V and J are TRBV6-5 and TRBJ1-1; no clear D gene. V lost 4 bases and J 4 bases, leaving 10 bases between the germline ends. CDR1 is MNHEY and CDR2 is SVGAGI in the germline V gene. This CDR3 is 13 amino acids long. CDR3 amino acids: CASSSGRSTEAFF. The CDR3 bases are TGTGCCAGCAGTTCGGGCAGGAGCACTGAAGCTTTCTTT.

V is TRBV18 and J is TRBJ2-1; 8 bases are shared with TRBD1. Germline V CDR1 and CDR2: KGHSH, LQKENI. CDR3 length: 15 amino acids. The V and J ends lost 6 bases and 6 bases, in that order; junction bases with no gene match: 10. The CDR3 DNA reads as TGTGCCAGCTCCTTCACGCAGGGGGCAGGCAATGAGCAGTTCTTC. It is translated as CASSFTQGAGNEQFF.

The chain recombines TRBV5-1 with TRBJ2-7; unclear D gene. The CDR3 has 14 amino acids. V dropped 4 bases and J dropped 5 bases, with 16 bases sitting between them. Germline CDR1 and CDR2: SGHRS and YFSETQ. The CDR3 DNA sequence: TGCGCCAGCAGCCAGCTAAATAATGACCACGAGCAGTACTTC. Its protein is CASSQLNNDHEQYF.